This entry lists 17 T cell receptor beta chains sequenced from one sample in a study of blood T cells in healthy people across ages. Then a second PCR, running roughly 6 to 11 cycles, was carried out with a sample-barcoded 5' primer and a J-beta primer mix. Via MiXCR, TCRdb re-called the 5' RACE reads, giving one row per CDR3 protein. Among about 730,000 distinct CDR3 sequences, roughly 45% were seen once, and the ten largest hold about 20%. Sequenced material: blood. All receptors come from a woman aged 55-69 years in good health.

This clonotype was seen more than once but under ten times. The V call is TRBV29-1, the J call TRBJ1-6; no clear D. The V gene's germline CDR1 is SQVTM and CDR2 ANQGSEA. The CDR3 is made up of 13 amino acids. Trimming took off 4 bases at V and 5 bases at J, with 9 bases between the two ends. This chain's CDR3 is CSVALGNNSPLHF. The CDR3 DNA follows: TGCAGCGTTGCTTTAGGGAATAATTCACCCCTCCACTTT.

The sample holds a few counts of this clonotype. The chain uses TRBV7-6 and TRBJ2-3; 7 bases match TRBD2. Unmatched junction bases numbered 15, after V lost 4 bases and J lost 2 bases. From germline, CDR1 is SGHVS and CDR2 FNYEAQ. The length of the CDR3 is 18 residues. CDR3 region: CASSSLGGRSFSTDTQYF. The CDR3 coding sequence is TGTGCCAGCAGCTCCTTGGGAGGGAGGTCCTTTTCCACAGATACGCAGTATTTT.

The chain couples TRBV7-8 to TRBJ2-3; TRBD2 agrees at 9 bases. The J segment lost 3 bases and the V segment lost 4 bases, leaving 5 bases of the junction unmatched. Germline-derived CDR1 and CDR2 are SGHVS and FQNEAQ. This CDR3 is built from 15 residues. CDR3 sequence: CASSSKRGATDTQYF. The CDR3 DNA follows: TGTGCCAGCAGCTCCAAGCGGGGGGCAACAGATACGCAGTATTTT.

This clonotype was observed once. This chain uses TRBV5-1 with TRBJ2-3; D ambiguous. The CDR3 contains 15 residues. Germline V gene data show CDR1 as SGHRS and CDR2 as YFSETQ. V lost 5 bases, J lost 4 bases, and 17 bases lay in between. CDR3 coding DNA: TGCGCCAGCAGGACCGGACCCAAAGACTCAGATACGCAGTATTTT. Protein: CASRTGPKDSDTQYF.

This clonotype showed up many times. This chain links TRBV4-3 with TRBJ2-7; the match to TRBD2 covers 7 bases. With 6 bases clipped from V and 5 bases from J, the junction kept 10 bases outside the gene matches. The germline gives CDR1 LGHNA, CDR2 YSLEER. The CDR3 sequence is 14 residues long. The CDR3 loop is CASSYWGGRHEQYF. CDR3 nucleotide sequence: TGCGCCAGCAGTTATTGGGGGGGAAGACACGAGCAGTACTTC.

The chain joins TRBV5-1 to TRBJ2-7; D gene unclear. Germline CDR1 reads SGHRS; CDR2 reads YFSETQ. CDR3 size: 14 residues. V lost 0 bases to trimming and J lost 2 bases, with 9 bases between them. CDR3 residues: CASSLERATYEQYF. The CDR3 nucleotides are TGCGCCAGCAGCTTGGAACGGGCGACCTACGAGCAGTACTTC.

This sequence joins TRBV6-5 and TRBJ2-5; tentatively, D is TRBD2 (6 bases). The J call may be faulty, since TRBJ2-7 better matches the DNA end. There are 13 residues in the CDR3. Germline V gene data show CDR1 as MNHEY and CDR2 as SVGAGI. The CDR3 nucleotides are TGTGCCAGCAGTGCCCTAGGCGGGGACGAGCAGTACTTC. As protein: CASSALGGDEQYF.

The chain carries TRBV7-2 and TRBJ2-1; D call uncertain. Trimming stripped 0 bases from V and 0 bases from J, with 9 bases between. Per germline, CDR1 SGHTA and CDR2 FQGNSA. The CDR3 is made up of 16 amino acids. CDR3 loop: CASSLAVRSSYNEQFF. Written as DNA, the CDR3 is TGTGCCAGCAGCTTAGCGGTTAGGAGCTCCTACAATGAGCAGTTCTTC.

The chain joins TRBV7-3 to TRBJ2-1, with 9 nucleotides matching TRBD2. After removal of 5 bases from V and 0 bases from J, the junction contained 14 bases not matched to a gene. CDR3 size: 19 residues. Germline lookup yields CDR1 SGHTA and CDR2 FQGTGA. The CDR3: CASSAQERGVSSSYNEQFF. As DNA, the CDR3 is TGTGCCAGCAGCGCACAAGAGCGGGGGGTCTCTAGCTCCTACAATGAGCAGTTCTTC.

This clonotype occurred many times. The rearrangement joins TRBV7-9 to TRBJ2-3; D is possibly TRBD2 (6 bases). Germline lookup yields CDR1 SEHNR and CDR2 FQNEAQ (reference sequence). The CDR3 spans 15 residues. V was pared by 2 bases and J by 0 bases, with 9 bases between. The CDR3 sequence is CASSLRAGSTDTQYF. Written as DNA, the CDR3 is TGTGCCAGCAGCTTAAGAGCGGGTAGCACAGATACGCAGTATTTT.

This clonotype was observed a handful of times. The chain links TRBV18 to TRBJ2-7; TRBD1 matches at 7 bases. Germline V lookup: CDR1 KGHSH, CDR2 LQKENI. This CDR3 is 15 amino acids long. V was pared by 0 bases and J by 3 bases, with 5 bases of the junction left unmatched. The CDR3 nucleotides are TGTGCCAGCTCACCACCGGGACAGCCAAACTACGAGCAGTACTTC. This sequence encodes CASSPPGQPNYEQYF.

This clonotype was detected a few times. The chain links TRBV7-6 to TRBJ2-5; the D is unclear. In germline, CDR1 is SGHVS, CDR2 FNYEAQ. This CDR3 has 13 amino acids. V dropped 1 base and J dropped 4 bases, with 7 bases sitting between them. The CDR3 reads CASSLERVETQYF. CDR3 bases: TGTGCCAGCAGCTTAGAAAGGGTAGAGACCCAGTACTTC.

The rearrangement uses TRBV6-1 and TRBJ1-4; no definite D call. This CDR3 comprises 14 residues. The V and J ends lost 4 bases and 2 bases respectively, with 8 bases between them. Per germline, CDR1 MNHNS and CDR2 SASEGT. In nucleotides, the CDR3 is TGTGCCAGCAGTGCCCAGTATACTAATGAAAAACTGTTTTTT. Residues: CASSAQYTNEKLFF.

The V gene is TRBV4-1, the J gene TRBJ2-3, with TRBD2 matching 8 bases. Germline V gene sequence: CDR1 MGHRA, CDR2 YSYEKL. V lost 2 bases to trimming and J lost 1 base; unmatched junction nucleotides: 2. CDR3 length equals 15 residues. CDR3 bases: TGCGCCAGCAGCCAATTGCGGGAGGGCACAGATACGCAGTATTTT. It yields the protein CASSQLREGTDTQYF.

Points on this clonotype: A much larger clone is a single base away; this may be a read error. V is TRBV6-2 or TRBV6-3 and J is TRBJ2-1, with D maybe TRBD2 (6 bases). The assigned J gene may be wrong: the sequence end matches TRBJ2-7 better. Germline CDR1 is MNHEY and CDR2 is SVGEGT. The CDR3 has 14 amino acids. DNA for the CDR3: TGTGCCAGTAAGGTAGCGGAGACCTACAATGAGCAGTACTTC. Amino acids: CASKVAETYNEQYF.

This chain connects TRBV4-1 to TRBJ2-3; D remains ambiguous. Germline loops: CDR1 MGHRA, CDR2 YSYEKL. Trimming took 4 bases from V and 6 from J, leaving 20 bases between them. The CDR3 totals 16 residues. The chain's CDR3 is CASSLHVMGSQDTQYF. CDR3 bases: TGCGCCAGCAGCCTACACGTAATGGGCTCACAGGATACGCAGTATTTT.

This clonotype showed up just a few times. The rearrangement links TRBV25-1 to TRBJ2-5, with D perhaps assigned TRBD1 or TRBD2 (5 bases each). The DNA end favors TRBJ2-7, so the J call may be wrong. Germline loops: CDR1 MGHDK, CDR2 SYGVNS. This CDR3 comprises 16 residues. CDR3 nucleotide sequence: TGTGCCAGCAGTGAATTAGCGCCGGGACCCTTTGCCGAGCAGTACTTC. It codes for CASSELAPGPFAEQYF.